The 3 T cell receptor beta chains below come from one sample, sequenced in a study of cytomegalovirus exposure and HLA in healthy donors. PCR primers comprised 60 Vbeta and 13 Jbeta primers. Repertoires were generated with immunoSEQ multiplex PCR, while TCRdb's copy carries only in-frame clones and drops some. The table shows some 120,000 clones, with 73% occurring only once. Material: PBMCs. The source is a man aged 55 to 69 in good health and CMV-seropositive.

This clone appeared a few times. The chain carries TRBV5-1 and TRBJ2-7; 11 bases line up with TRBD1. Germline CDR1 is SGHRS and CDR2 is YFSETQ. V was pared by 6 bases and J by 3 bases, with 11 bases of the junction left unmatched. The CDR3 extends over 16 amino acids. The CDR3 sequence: CASTRSGTGGIYEQYF. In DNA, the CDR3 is TGCGCCAGCACCCGCTCCGGGACAGGGGGTATCTACGAGCAGTACTTC.

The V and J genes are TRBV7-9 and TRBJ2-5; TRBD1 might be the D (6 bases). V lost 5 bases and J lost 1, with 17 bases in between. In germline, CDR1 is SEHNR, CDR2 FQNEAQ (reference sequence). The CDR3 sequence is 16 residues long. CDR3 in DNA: TGTGCCAGCAGCCTAGGGGCGAGGGACACCCAAGAGACCCAGTACTTC. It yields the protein CASSLGARDTQETQYF. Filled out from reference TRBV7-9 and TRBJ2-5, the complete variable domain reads DTGVSQNPRHKITKRGQNVTFRCDPISEHNRLYWYRQTLGQGPEFLTYFQNEAQLEKSRLLSDRFSAERPKGSFSTLEIQRTEQGDSAMYLCASSLGARDTQETQYFGPGTRLLVL.

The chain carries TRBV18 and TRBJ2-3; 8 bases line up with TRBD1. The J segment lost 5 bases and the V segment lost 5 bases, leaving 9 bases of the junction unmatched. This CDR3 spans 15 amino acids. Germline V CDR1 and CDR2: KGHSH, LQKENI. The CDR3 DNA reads TGTGCCAGCTCAGCCGGGACAGGCCGTAAAGATACGCAGTATTTT. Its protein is CASSAGTGRKDTQYF.